These 19 T cell receptor beta chains originate from one sample sequenced in a study of T cell changes during pregnancy in multiple sclerosis. The method was immunoSEQ multiplex PCR; TCRdb's version includes in-frame clones alone and lacks a portion of them. Of about 100,000 clones in the sample, about 90% were seen once. This sample comprised peripheral blood, obtained after pregnancy. These receptors all stem from a female donor with multiple sclerosis, enrolled in a pregnancy study.

The chain joins TRBV13 to TRBJ2-3; D is possibly TRBD2 (6 bases). The germline V gene encodes CDR1 PRHDT and CDR2 FYEKMQ (reference sequence). The germline V and J ends were trimmed by 5 bases and 0 bases, with 15 bases remaining between them. There are 16 residues in the CDR3. CDR3 loop: CASSRAGRGSTDTQYF. DNA for the CDR3: TGTGCCAGCAGCCGGGCGGGGCGGGGTAGCACAGATACGCAGTATTTT. The full variable domain, completed using reference TRBV13 and TRBJ2-3, is AAGVIQSPRHLIKEKRETATLKCYPIPRHDTVYWYQQGPGQDPQFLISFYEKMQSDKGSIPDRFSAQQFSDYHSELNMSSLELGDSALYFCASSRAGRGSTDTQYFGPGTRLTVL.

The chain joins TRBV11-3 to TRBJ2-1, with 7 positions matching TRBD1. V lost 5 bases and J lost 10; bases outside the gene matches: 11. This CDR3 is built from 14 residues. Germline CDR1 is SGHNT and CDR2 is YENEEA. DNA for the CDR3: TGTGCCAGCAGCCACACCGGGACAGTAATCGAGCAGTTCTTC. Translation gives CASSHTGTVIEQFF.

This clone has a handful of counts. The J gene is TRBJ2-6, the V gene TRBV7-9; TRBD2 matches 8 bases. After removal of 6 bases from V and 9 bases from J, the junction contained 10 bases not matched to a gene. CDR1 SEHNR and CDR2 FQNEAQ come from the germline V gene (reference sequence). This CDR3 region has 15 residues. The CDR3 sequence is CASSPKAGVYNVLTF. CDR3 nucleotides: TGTGCCAGCAGTCCTAAAGCGGGAGTATACAACGTCCTGACTTTC.

The J gene is TRBJ2-4, the V gene TRBV6-1; D is ambiguous. CDR1 MNHNS and CDR2 SASEGT come from the germline V gene. V was cut by 4 bases and J by 1 base, with 5 bases left in between. This CDR3 region has 13 residues. The CDR3 nucleotides are TGTGCCAGCAGTGGTGAGGCCAAAAACATTCAGTACTTC. Translated, it gives CASSGEAKNIQYF.

The chain carries TRBV7-9 and TRBJ2-3, with 8 bases fitting TRBD1. CDR1 and CDR2 from the germline V gene are SEHNR and FQNEAQ (reference sequence). V trimming: 5 bases; J trimming: 2 bases; junction bases outside the gene matches: 18. The length of the CDR3 is 19 residues. The CDR3 loop is CASSRGPGGARPPTDTQYF. CDR3 in DNA: TGTGCCAGCAGCCGCGGCCCAGGGGGCGCGAGGCCCCCCACAGATACGCAGTATTTT.

This clone was seen just once. This rearrangement joins TRBV7-9 to TRBJ1-1; the match to TRBD1 covers 8 bases. Trimming took 5 bases from V and 6 from J; bases not matched to a gene: 5. CDR3 size: 13 residues. Germline V gene data show CDR1 as SEHNR and CDR2 as FQNEAQ (reference sequence). The CDR3 sequence: CASSPGGSSEAFF. CDR3 nucleotides: TGTGCCAGCAGCCCAGGGGGCTCTTCTGAAGCTTTCTTT.

The chain joins TRBV30 to TRBJ1-1, with 8 nucleotides matching TRBD1. The trim removed 2 bases at V and 1 base at J, leaving 6 bases unmatched. This CDR3 spans 15 amino acids. Germline CDR1 GTSNPN, CDR2 SVGIG (reference sequence). The CDR3 reads CAWSRKGTGNTEAFF. For the CDR3, the DNA is TGTGCCTGGAGTCGCAAGGGGACAGGGAACACTGAAGCTTTCTTT.

The chain carries TRBV27 and TRBJ2-3, with TRBD1 matching over 7 bases. From germline, CDR1 is MNHEY and CDR2 SMNVEV (reference sequence). This CDR3 comprises 13 residues. J lost 4 bases, V lost 7 bases, and 5 bases had no gene match. CDR3 amino acids: CASTDQGADTQYF. The CDR3 DNA follows: TGTGCCAGCACAGACCAGGGGGCAGATACGCAGTATTTT.

This clone was observed a handful of times. The rearrangement links TRBV7-2 to TRBJ2-7; D gene unclear. The germline CDR1 and CDR2 sequences are SGHTA and FQGNSA. The CDR3 runs 14 residues. V was trimmed by 1 base and J by 5 bases, leaving 12 bases between them. The CDR3 DNA reads TGTGCCAGCAGCTTAGTGCGGAGTTTGAACGAGCAGTACTTC. It yields the protein CASSLVRSLNEQYF.

V gene TRBV7-2 combines with J gene TRBJ2-7, with a possible D match to TRBD1 (6 bases). V shed 5 bases and J shed 1 base, with 15 bases lying between them. The CDR3 is 15 amino acids. The germline V gene encodes CDR1 SGHTA and CDR2 FQGNSA. The CDR3 coding sequence is TGTGCCAGCAGCCTTCGACAGGTAGAATCCTACGAGCAGTACTTC. It codes for CASSLRQVESYEQYF.

The gene calls are TRBV28 and TRBJ1-1; TRBD1 might be the D (6 bases). V lost 9 bases, J lost 1 base, and 21 bases lay in between. CDR3 length: 16 residues. Germline V lookup: CDR1 MDHEN, CDR2 SYDVKM. CDR3 amino acids: CASTRRQARGNTEAFF. The CDR3 DNA is TGTGCCAGTACGAGAAGACAGGCCCGGGGGAACACTGAAGCTTTCTTT.

The chain uses TRBV11-2 and TRBJ2-7; 9 bases agree with TRBD2. Per germline, CDR1 SGHAT and CDR2 FQNNGV. The CDR3 extends over 19 amino acids. Germline trimming cut 1 base from V and 4 bases from J; bases unmatched to any gene: 17. The CDR3: CASSLGWGGGASNYYEQYF. CDR3 sequence (DNA): TGTGCCAGCAGCTTAGGATGGGGCGGGGGGGCCTCAAACTATTACGAGCAGTACTTC.

The chain has TRBV5-4 and TRBJ2-5; TRBD2 matches 7 bases. J was trimmed by 7 bases and V by 0 bases; bases with no gene match: 15. This CDR3 is built from 17 residues. Germline V gene sequence: CDR1 SGHNT, CDR2 YYREEE (reference sequence). This CDR3 is CASSLGVLASGDGTQYF. CDR3 sequence (DNA): TGTGCCAGCAGCTTGGGGGTCTTAGCTAGCGGTGACGGGACCCAGTACTTC. The complete variable domain, with remaining parts taken from reference TRBV5-4 and TRBJ2-5, reads ETGVTQSPTHLIKTRGQQVTLRCSSQSGHNTVSWYQQALGQGPQFIFQYYREEENGRGNFPPRFSGLQFPNYSSELNVNALELDDSALYLCASSLGVLASGDGTQYFGPGTRLLVL.

The table lists this clone with a count of one. The chain has TRBV4-1 and TRBJ1-2; tentatively, D is TRBD1 (5 bases). Trimming shortened V by 2 bases and J by 0 bases, and 19 bases separated the two germline ends. The CDR3 is made up of 18 amino acids. Germline CDR1 is MGHRA and CDR2 is YSYEKL. The CDR3 loop reads CASSQKIGGKSANYGYTF. CDR3 nucleotide sequence: TGCGCCAGCAGCCAAAAAATTGGGGGGAAATCGGCTAACTATGGCTACACCTTC.

The rearrangement uses TRBV27 and TRBJ2-1; 12 bases match TRBD1. The germline CDR1 and CDR2 sequences are MNHEY and SMNVEV (reference sequence). This CDR3 is built from 15 residues. The V and J ends lost 6 bases and 8 bases, in that order; junction bases with no gene match: 8. The CDR3 bases are TGTGCCAGCAGGCGCCGGGACAGGGGGCTCCATGAGCAGTTCTTC. It translates to CASRRRDRGLHEQFF.

This clone was found once. This rearrangement joins TRBV30 to TRBJ2-3; D may be TRBD1 (6 bases). V was shortened by 3 bases and J by 5 bases, with 15 bases between the two germline ends. CDR3 size: 14 residues. Germline CDR1 is GTSNPN and CDR2 is SVGIG (reference sequence). CDR3 sequence: CAWRGHQTGDTQYF. CDR3 coding DNA: TGTGCCTGGAGAGGACACCAGACAGGAGATACGCAGTATTTT.

This CDR3 is CASSPPGQTYNEQFF. The CDR3 region has the DNA TGCGCCAGCAGCCCTCCGGGACAGACCTACAATGAGCAGTTCTTC. The V gene is TRBV5-1, the J gene TRBJ2-1; 7 bases are shared with TRBD1. The V and J ends lost 4 bases and 2 bases, in that order; junction bases with no gene match: 6. The CDR3 extends over 15 amino acids. Per germline, CDR1 SGHRS and CDR2 YFSETQ.

This chain links TRBV27 with TRBJ2-7; a weak D match, TRBD2 (5 bases). Germline lookup yields CDR1 MNHEY and CDR2 SMNVEV (reference sequence). V was trimmed by 2 bases and J by 3 bases, leaving 8 bases between them. The CDR3 spans 13 residues. The CDR3 DNA is TGTGCCAGCAGTTTACGAGGGTTCTACGAGCAGTACTTC. It specifies CASSLRGFYEQYF.

This chain connects TRBV25-1 to TRBJ1-2; no firm D call. The CDR3 consists of 13 residues. Deletions cut 2 bases from V and 7 bases from J, with 11 bases between. Germline loops: CDR1 MGHDK, CDR2 SYGVNS. The chain's CDR3 is CASSEGGRSGYTF. The CDR3 DNA follows: TGTGCCAGCAGTGAAGGCGGTAGGAGTGGCTACACCTTC.